In its sample, the clone carrying this TCR beta chain was seen a few times. Its matching antigen is unknown. The sample contains more than one DNA sequence encoding this CDR3. This record belongs to a study of cytomegalovirus exposure and HLA in healthy donors. Study-level results: V- and J-gene trimming in TCR beta was tied to a missense DCLRE1C variant by an analysis performed later. TCR beta V segments were, for the most part, productive about 87% or about 30% of the time in an earlier analysis. Compared with the approximately 680-donor mean, an Asian-associated ancestry cluster reportedly had fewer N-insertions, according to a later analysis.

The PCR contained 60 Vbeta and 13 Jbeta primers. The repertoire was sequenced with immunoSEQ multiplex PCR; TCRdb's copy has only in-frame clones and lacks some. Of approximately 150,000 clones listed, 65% to 85% are singletons. Germline V gene lookup returns CDR1 GTSNPN and CDR2 SVGIG (reference sequence). The germline V and J ends were trimmed by 0 bases and 4 bases, with 10 bases remaining between them. This CDR3 has 14 residues. This chain connects TRBV30 to TRBJ1-3; D may be TRBD1 (5 bases). The sequence derives from a woman between 35 and 50 years old in good health and CMV-seropositive. The material sequenced was PBMCs. CDR3 in amino acids: CAWSVGGVGNTIYF. Written as DNA, the CDR3 is TGTGCCTGGAGTGTGGGGGGTGTGGGAAACACCATATATTTT.